Listed here are 10 T cell receptor beta chains from one sample, sequenced in a study of blood T cells in healthy people across ages. A second PCR of about 6 to 12 cycles used a sample-barcoded 5' primer and a J-beta primer mix. One entry per CDR3 protein results from TCRdb running MiXCR on the 5' RACE reads. This table has roughly 930,000 distinct CDR3 sequences, roughly 52% appearing once. Sequencing used blood. All receptors derive from a man between 25 and 39 years old in good health.

This chain joins TRBV12-3 or TRBV12-4 and TRBJ1-1; a weak D match, TRBD1 (5 bases). This CDR3 is 14 amino acids long. Between the trimmed V and J ends, which lost 3 bases and 5 bases, there was a span of 13 bases. The CDR3 spells CASSFSRGRTEAFF. The CDR3 DNA follows: TGTGCCAGCAGTTTTTCGAGGGGAAGGACTGAAGCTTTCTTT.

The chain carries TRBV20-1 and TRBJ2-7; TRBD1 aligns across 9 bases. The CDR3 runs 15 residues. CDR1 DFQATT and CDR2 SNEGSKA come from the germline V gene (reference sequence). With 0 bases clipped from V and 2 bases from J, the junction kept 5 bases outside the gene matches. DNA for the CDR3: TGCAGTGCTAGAGATCCCGGGACAGGGACCTACGAGCAGTACTTC. Translation: CSARDPGTGTYEQYF.

The chain couples TRBV25-1 to TRBJ1-3, with D tentatively TRBD1 (6 bases). Trimming pared 6 bases from V and 0 bases from J, leaving 12 bases between. From germline, CDR1 is MGHDK and CDR2 SYGVNS. This CDR3 spans 15 amino acids. The CDR3 here is CASSTDRHSGNTIYF. Written as DNA, the CDR3 is TGTGCCAGCAGCACAGACAGGCACTCTGGAAACACCATATATTTT.

The chain employs TRBV4-2 and TRBJ1-2; the D is unclear. The CDR3 sequence is 11 residues long. The germline gives CDR1 LGHNA, CDR2 YNFKEQ. V gave up 1 base and J gave up 7 bases, with 4 bases separating them. The CDR3 protein is CASSQGSGYTF. The DNA of the CDR3 is TGTGCCAGCAGCCAAGGCTCTGGCTACACCTTC.

This clonotype was detected only a few times. The chain links TRBV20-1 to TRBJ1-2; D is unresolved. Germline values: CDR1 DFQATT, CDR2 SNEGSKA (reference sequence). The CDR3 extends over 13 amino acids. V lost 6 bases and J lost 4, with 15 bases in between. The CDR3 sequence: CSARPTTSYGYTF. CDR3 nucleotide sequence: TGCAGTGCCCGGCCTACTACAAGCTATGGCTACACCTTC.

This clonotype was found a few times. This chain links TRBV6-5 with TRBJ2-3, with D tentatively TRBD1 or TRBD2 (6 bases each). The CDR3 covers 16 residues. In germline, CDR1 is MNHEY, CDR2 SVGAGI. Trimming took 0 bases from V and 5 from J, leaving 15 bases between them. CDR3 coding DNA: TGTGCCAGCAGTTACTCGTCGGGGGCTCTTATAGATACGCAGTATTTT. It encodes CASSYSSGALIDTQYF.

The genes are TRBV20-1 and TRBJ1-2; D is unresolved. Trimming removed 3 bases from V and 2 bases from J, with 13 bases in between. The germline V gene has CDR1 DFQATT and CDR2 SNEGSKA (reference sequence). This CDR3 comprises 14 residues. CDR3 DNA sequence: TGCAGTGCTAGGCCTGGACCTGACAACTATGGCTACACCTTC. Its translation is CSARPGPDNYGYTF.

This clonotype was seen a handful of times. The chain has TRBV12-3 or TRBV12-4 and TRBJ2-3, with D unclear. V gave up 7 bases and J gave up 2 bases, with 13 bases separating them. There are 14 residues in the CDR3. The CDR3 is CASTEGAYTDTQYF. Written as DNA, the CDR3 is TGTGCCAGCACAGAAGGCGCCTACACAGATACGCAGTATTTT.

The rearrangement links TRBV7-9 to TRBJ1-5; 9 bases agree with TRBD1. V lost 3 bases to trimming and J lost 10 bases; unmatched junction nucleotides: 10. The CDR3 spans 15 residues. Germline values: CDR1 SEHNR, CDR2 FQNEAQ (reference sequence). CDR3 DNA: TGTGCCAGCAGCTTTGGACAGGGGATCAAGCAACCCCAGCATTTT. It codes for CASSFGQGIKQPQHF.

This clonotype was picked up a small number of times. J is TRBJ2-1 and V is TRBV3-1; 9 nucleotides line up with TRBD1. Trimming at V came to 1 base and at J to 9 bases, leaving 10 bases not matched to a gene. The CDR3 is 16 amino acids. Germline CDR1 LGHDT, CDR2 YNNKEL (reference sequence). CDR3 sequence (DNA): TGTGCCAGCAGCCAAGTAACGGGACAGGGATCGGGTGAGCAGTTCTTC. This encodes CASSQVTGQGSGEQFF.